This TCR beta chain came from a study of OX40 agonist ivuxolimab in advanced cancers. At the level of the study: Patients were dosed intravenously with ivuxolimab at 0.01 to 10 mg/kg every 2 weeks. The study's findings and limits: In CD8+ T cells, expanded clones were on average more numerous than in CD4+. At 0.1 to 3.0 mg/kg, clonal expansion of CD4+ and CD8+ blood T cells had occurred by week 6.

The CDR3 has 18 residues. Germline lookup yields CDR1 SGHNT and CDR2 YYREEE (reference sequence). V lost 0 bases, J lost 0 bases, and 16 bases lay in between. Remarks on this clone: Its antigen is as yet unknown.

Repertoires were generated with immunoSEQ multiplex PCR, while TCRdb's copy carries only in-frame clones and drops some. Counted here are 45,000 or so clones, approximately 91% occurring once; the ten biggest clones make up over 15%. This sample comprised CD4+ or CD8+ T cells sorted from blood, obtained in a trial of the OX40 agonist ivuxolimab. The chain employs TRBV5-4 and TRBJ2-1, with D tentatively TRBD2 (6 bases). The clonotype comes from an adult with an advanced solid tumor such as melanoma, head and neck, liver or kidney cancer. The CDR3 here is CASSLGYSGRYSYNEQFF. DNA of the CDR3: TGTGCCAGCAGCTTGGGTTACAGCGGGCGATACTCCTACAATGAGCAGTTCTTC. The full variable domain, rest sourced from reference TRBV5-4 and TRBJ2-1, is ETGVTQSPTHLIKTRGQQVTLRCSSQSGHNTVSWYQQALGQGPQFIFQYYREEENGRGNFPPRFSGLQFPNYSSELNVNALELDDSALYLCASSLGYSGRYSYNEQFFGPGTRLTVL.